Each of the 21 T cell receptor beta chains below was sequenced from the same sample in a study of T-cell reconstitution after alpha-beta-depleted transplantation in children. Unique molecular identifiers were used to barcode this TCRbeta library. TCRdb itself ran the PCR reads through MiXCR, one entry per CDR3 protein. The table lists 500,000 to 750,000 distinct CDR3 sequences, 10% to 15% of them singletons, with over 2% in the top ten. This specimen consisted of PBMCs, mostly from graft donor cells, obtained 360 days after TCRalphabeta/CD19-depleted stem cell transplant. These receptors originate from a male patient between 5 and 17 years old who had a stem cell transplant for acute myeloid leukemia, so the T cells may come from the graft donor.

V usage is TRBV28 and J usage is TRBJ2-7; no firm D call. Deletions cut 5 bases from V and 5 bases from J, with 22 bases between. The CDR3 length is 16 residues. Germline CDR1 and CDR2: MDHEN and SYDVKM. CDR3 sequence: CASSTELWARLDEQYF. The CDR3 region has the DNA TGTGCCAGCAGTACCGAGTTATGGGCTAGGCTTGACGAGCAGTACTTC.

This chain connects TRBV7-2 to TRBJ2-7; possible D gene TRBD1, 6 bases. This CDR3 is 17 amino acids long. Germline V CDR1 and CDR2: SGHTA, FQGNSA. Trimming shortened V by 0 bases and J by 1 base, and 16 bases separated the two germline ends. CDR3 sequence: CASSLAVTGLVSYEQYF. CDR3 DNA: TGTGCCAGCAGCTTAGCGGTAACAGGGTTAGTTTCCTACGAGCAGTACTTC. Using reference TRBV7-2 and TRBJ2-7 for the parts outside the CDR3, the full variable domain is GAGVSQSPSNKVTEKGKDVELRCDPISGHTALYWYRQSLGQGLEFLIYFQGNSAPDKSGLPSDRFSAERTGGSVSTLTIQRTQQEDSAVYLCASSLAVTGLVSYEQYFGPGTRLTVT.

A few counts support this clonotype. This chain links TRBV6-2 or TRBV6-3 with TRBJ2-7, with TRBD2 as a possible D gene (6 bases). Looked up from germline, CDR1 is MNHEY and CDR2 is SVGEGT. The V end was cut by 5 bases, the J end by 7 bases, with 9 bases between. The CDR3 sequence is 11 residues long. This CDR3 reads CASSTGLEQYF. CDR3 sequence (DNA): TGTGCCAGCAGTACGGGACTGGAGCAGTACTTC.

This clonotype has a handful of counts. The J gene is TRBJ2-3, the V gene TRBV5-1; 10 nucleotides align to TRBD2. The CDR3 consists of 18 residues. The germline V gene has CDR1 SGHRS and CDR2 YFSETQ. The trim removed 5 bases at V and 0 bases at J, leaving 12 bases unmatched. CDR3 in DNA: TGCGCCAGCAGTCTAACTAGCGGGAATCCTACTAGCACAGATACGCAGTATTTT. Its translation is CASSLTSGNPTSTDTQYF.

The chain has TRBV18 and TRBJ1-6; tentatively, D is TRBD1 (6 bases). The germline V and J ends were trimmed by 5 bases and 6 bases, with 8 bases remaining between them. The CDR3 consists of 13 residues. Germline loops: CDR1 KGHSH, CDR2 LQKENI. CDR3 nucleotide sequence: TGTGCCAGCTCAACAGGGCTTAATTCACCCCTCCACTTT. Translating gives CASSTGLNSPLHF.

This clonotype has a handful of counts. The chain joins TRBV20-1 to TRBJ2-4; D may be TRBD2 (6 bases). V was trimmed by 5 bases and J by 7 bases, leaving 15 bases between them. The CDR3 contains 13 residues. The V gene's germline CDR1 is DFQATT and CDR2 SNEGSKA (reference sequence). The CDR3, as DNA: TGCAGTGCTCACCGGGAGCGAGGGAACATTCAGTACTTC. Protein: CSAHRERGNIQYF.

In this sample, this clonotype turned up a few times. This chain connects TRBV29-1 to TRBJ2-7; 8 bases agree with TRBD1. After removal of 4 bases from V and 3 bases from J, the junction contained 2 bases not matched to a gene. CDR3 length: 12 residues. Per the germline V gene, CDR1 is SQVTM and CDR2 is ANQGSEA. The CDR3 spells CSVGTGNYEQYF. The CDR3 DNA reads TGCAGCGTTGGGACAGGGAACTACGAGCAGTACTTC.

This clonotype was detected ten times or more. The rearrangement joins TRBV20-1 to TRBJ2-2; no clear D gene. V lost 3 bases to trimming and J lost 2 bases, with 10 bases between them. Germline V CDR1 and CDR2: DFQATT, SNEGSKA (reference sequence). The CDR3 extends over 14 amino acids. The DNA for the CDR3 is TGCAGTGCTAGTGCCCAATTAAACACCGGGGAGCTGTTTTTT. It encodes CSASAQLNTGELFF.

This clonotype turned up a few times. The chain carries TRBV20-1 and TRBJ1-1; D unresolved. CDR3 length: 11 residues. V lost 3 bases and J 7 bases, leaving 9 bases between the germline ends. From germline, CDR1 is DFQATT and CDR2 SNEGSKA (reference sequence). CDR3 DNA: TGCAGTGCTAGCGACTCAGTTGAAGCTTTCTTT. As protein: CSASDSVEAFF.

This clonotype was found a few times. This chain links TRBV29-1 with TRBJ1-1, with 8 bases matching TRBD1. Germline V gene sequence: CDR1 SQVTM, CDR2 ANQGSEA. This CDR3 has 14 residues. The junction had 8 bases not matched to a gene; V was cut back by 8 bases and J by 0 bases. The chain's CDR3 is CSFRDRYLNTEAFF. CDR3 in DNA: TGCAGCTTCCGGGACAGGTACTTGAACACTGAAGCTTTCTTT.

This clonotype was counted once. Without the conserved terminal phenylalanine or tryptophan, this CDR3 likely stems from a read error. The rearrangement uses TRBV6-5 and TRBJ1-1; D possibly corresponds to TRBD1 (5 bases). This CDR3 has 16 residues. Germline V gene data show CDR1 as MNHEY and CDR2 as SVGAGI. The V and J ends lost 4 bases and 0 bases respectively, with 15 bases between them. In DNA form, the CDR3 reads TGTGCCAGCAGTTTCCAAGGGGCCAACATGAACACTGAAGCTTTCTAT. As protein: CASSFQGANMNTEAFY.

Concerning this clonotype itself: A much larger clonotype is one base distant, so this may be a read error. The rearrangement joins TRBV20-1 to TRBJ2-5; D unresolved. The ends were cut back, 6 bases at V and 4 bases at J, with 9 bases in the middle. CDR3 length equals 11 residues. CDR1 is DFQATT and CDR2 is SNEGSKA in the germline V gene (reference sequence). CDR3 residues: CSAQDPETQYF. The CDR3 DNA reads as TGCAGTGCCCAAGACCCAGAGACCCAGTACTTC.

This clonotype has a handful of counts. The chain has TRBV20-1 and TRBJ2-5; the match to TRBD2 covers 8 bases. J was trimmed by 5 bases and V by 0 bases; bases with no gene match: 8. This CDR3 contains 15 residues. Germline V gene sequence: CDR1 DFQATT, CDR2 SNEGSKA (reference sequence). The CDR3 DNA follows: TGCAGTGCTAGAGATGAAGCGGGAGTAATGGAGACCCAGTACTTC. This sequence encodes CSARDEAGVMETQYF.

The rearrangement uses TRBV3-1 and TRBJ2-7; D is unclear. In germline, CDR1 is LGHDT, CDR2 YNNKEL (reference sequence). Trimming left V 4 bases short and J 0 bases short, with 16 bases between. This CDR3 region has 16 residues. The CDR3 protein is CASSRGSGLPSYEQYF. For the CDR3, the DNA is TGTGCCAGCAGCCGAGGATCCGGGCTCCCCTCCTACGAGCAGTACTTC.

This clonotype has only a few counts. The rearrangement uses TRBV4-3 and TRBJ2-5; tentative D call: TRBD2 (6 bases). The CDR3 is 15 residues long. Trimming cost V 3 bases and J 5 bases, with 16 bases left between them. Germline V gene sequence: CDR1 LGHNA, CDR2 YSLEER. In nucleotides, the CDR3 is TGCGCCAGCAGCCACGAGGAGGGGCTCCATGAGACCCAGTACTTC. The encoded protein is CASSHEEGLHETQYF.

V and J are TRBV3-1 and TRBJ2-2; 8 nucleotides agree with TRBD2. The V segment lost 1 base and the J segment 3 bases; nucleotides outside the gene matches: 7. The CDR3 runs 17 residues. Per the germline V gene, CDR1 is LGHDT and CDR2 is YNNKEL (reference sequence). The CDR3 DNA is TGTGCCAGCAGCCAAGTTGGCGGGAGGATGTACACCGGGGAGCTGTTTTTT. The encoded protein is CASSQVGGRMYTGELFF.

The genes are TRBV7-9 and TRBJ2-1, with TRBD2 matching 15 bases. V was pared by 7 bases and J by 16 bases, with 20 bases of the junction left unmatched. This CDR3 has 17 amino acids. Germline CDR1 SEHNR, CDR2 FQNEAQ (reference sequence). CDR3 sequence reads: CASIKQPGLAGGYPRFF. CDR3 coding DNA: TGTGCCAGCATCAAGCAACCGGGACTAGCGGGAGGATATCCGCGTTTCTTC.

There are a few counts of this clonotype. J is TRBJ2-7 and V is TRBV6-2 or TRBV6-3; 8 nucleotides align to TRBD1. The length of the CDR3 is 19 residues. Germline V gene data show CDR1 as MNHEY and CDR2 as SVGEGT. With V trimmed by 2 bases and J by 1 base, 16 bases remained unmatched. The CDR3 is CASSYTGQGALGWSYEQYF. The DNA of the CDR3 is TGTGCCAGCAGTTACACCGGGCAGGGGGCTCTGGGTTGGTCCTACGAGCAGTACTTC.

This clonotype has a count of ten or more. The chain has TRBV12-3 or TRBV12-4 and TRBJ2-7; D might be TRBD1 (6 bases). The CDR3 covers 15 residues. Trimming shortened V by 6 bases and J by 0 bases, and 15 bases separated the two germline ends. The CDR3 sequence: CASSRPQGSSYEQYF. For the CDR3, the DNA is TGTGCCAGCAGCCGACCACAGGGAAGCTCCTACGAGCAGTACTTC.

This clonotype showed up many times. The genes are TRBV29-1 and TRBJ2-7; 8 nucleotides agree with TRBD1. CDR3 length: 14 amino acids. The junction had 5 bases not matched to a gene; V was cut back by 1 base and J by 3 bases. From germline, CDR1 is SQVTM and CDR2 ANQGSEA. CDR3 DNA sequence: TGCAGCGTTGAAGCGACAGGGGCCGACTACGAGCAGTACTTC. This sequence encodes CSVEATGADYEQYF.

The CDR3 protein is CASSYAMNTEAFF. Here the CDR3 DNA reads TGTGCCAGCAGTTATGCGATGAACACTGAAGCTTTCTTT. This chain connects TRBV6-2 or TRBV6-3 to TRBJ1-1; D unclear. Trimming removed 3 bases at V and 0 bases at J, with 5 bases between. The V gene's germline CDR1 is MNHEY and CDR2 SVGEGT. The CDR3 loop spans 13 amino acids.